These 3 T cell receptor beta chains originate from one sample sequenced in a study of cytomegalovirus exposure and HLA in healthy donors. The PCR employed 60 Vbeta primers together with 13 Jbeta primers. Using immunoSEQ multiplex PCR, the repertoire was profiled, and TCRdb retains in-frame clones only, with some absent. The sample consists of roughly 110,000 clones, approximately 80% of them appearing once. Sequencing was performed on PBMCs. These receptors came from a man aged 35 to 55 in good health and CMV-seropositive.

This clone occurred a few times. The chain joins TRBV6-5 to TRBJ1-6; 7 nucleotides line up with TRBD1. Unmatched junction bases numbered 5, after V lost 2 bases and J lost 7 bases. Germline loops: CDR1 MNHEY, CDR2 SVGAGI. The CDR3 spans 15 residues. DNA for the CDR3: TGTGCCAGCAGTTACGAGGACAGGCCGAATTCACCCCTCCACTTT. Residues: CASSYEDRPNSPLHF.

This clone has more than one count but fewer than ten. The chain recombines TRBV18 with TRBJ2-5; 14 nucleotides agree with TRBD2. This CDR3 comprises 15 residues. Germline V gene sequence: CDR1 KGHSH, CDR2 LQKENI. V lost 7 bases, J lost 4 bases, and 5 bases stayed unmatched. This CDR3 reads CASFMGTSGGETQYF. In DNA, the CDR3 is TGTGCCAGCTTCATGGGGACTAGCGGGGGAGAGACCCAGTACTTC.

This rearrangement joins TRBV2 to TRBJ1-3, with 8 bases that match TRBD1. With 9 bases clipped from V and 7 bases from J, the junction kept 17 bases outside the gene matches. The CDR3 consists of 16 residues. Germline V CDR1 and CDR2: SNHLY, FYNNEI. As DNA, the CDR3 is TGTGCCAGTCTACACCCTCAACAGGGGGTTAGTAACACCATATATTTT. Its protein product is CASLHPQQGVSNTIYF.